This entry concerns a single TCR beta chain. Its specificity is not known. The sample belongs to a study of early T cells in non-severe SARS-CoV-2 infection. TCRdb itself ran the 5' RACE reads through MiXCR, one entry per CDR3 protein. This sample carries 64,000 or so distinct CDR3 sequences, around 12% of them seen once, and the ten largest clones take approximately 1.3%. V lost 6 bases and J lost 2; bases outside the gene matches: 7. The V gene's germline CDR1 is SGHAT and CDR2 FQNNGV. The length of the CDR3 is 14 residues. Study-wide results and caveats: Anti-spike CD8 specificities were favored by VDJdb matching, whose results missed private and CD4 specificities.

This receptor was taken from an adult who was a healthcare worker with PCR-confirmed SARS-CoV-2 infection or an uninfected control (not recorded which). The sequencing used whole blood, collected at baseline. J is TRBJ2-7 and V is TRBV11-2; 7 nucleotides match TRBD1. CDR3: CASSNRDRAYEQYF. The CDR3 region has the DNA TGTGCCAGCAGTAACCGGGACAGAGCCTACGAGCAGTACTTC.